The following is a T cell receptor (beta chain) sequence with its context. Its antigen is unidentified. The sample belongs to a study of blood T cells in healthy people across ages. It was with a sample-barcoded 5' primer and a J-beta primer mix that a second PCR of roughly 7 to 12 cycles was run. TCRdb reprocessed the 5' RACE reads with MiXCR, giving one entry per CDR3 protein. The sample records about 720,000 distinct CDR3 sequences, 25% being singletons. Study observations and caveats: The study lacked donor CMV status, which possibly confounded expanded clonotype changes.

These data also featured in a second study, about T cells of mothers and their children. That source reports: The second PCR's M1S primer added sample barcodes and 2-4 random nucleotides.

The TCR sequence derives from a boy between 10 and 17 years old in good health. The sequenced sample consisted of blood.

As DNA, the CDR3 is TGTGCCAGCAGCTGGGGGACAGGGATTTCACCCCTCCACTTT. Amino acid sequence: CASSWGTGISPLHF. The V gene is TRBV7-2, the J gene TRBJ1-6; 9 bases are shared with TRBD1. Germline V lookup: CDR1 SGHTA, CDR2 FQGNSA. V shed 4 bases and J 9 bases; nucleotides not matched to a gene: 4. The CDR3 covers 14 residues.